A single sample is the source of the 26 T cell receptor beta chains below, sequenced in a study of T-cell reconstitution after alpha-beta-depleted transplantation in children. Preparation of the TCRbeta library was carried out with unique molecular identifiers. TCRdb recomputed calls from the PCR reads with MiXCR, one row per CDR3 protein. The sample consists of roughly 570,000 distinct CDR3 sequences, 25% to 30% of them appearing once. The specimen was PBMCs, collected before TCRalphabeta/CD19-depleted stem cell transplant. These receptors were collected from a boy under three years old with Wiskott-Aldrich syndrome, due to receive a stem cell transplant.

The CDR3 is CASSFLGAGGTYNEQFF. The CDR3 nucleotides are TGTGCCAGCAGCTTCCTCGGGGCGGGAGGGACCTACAATGAGCAGTTCTTC. The chain employs TRBV6-5 and TRBJ2-1, with 9 positions matching TRBD2. The V gene end was trimmed by 6 bases and the J gene end by 2 bases; junction bases not matched to a gene: 11. The CDR3 is made up of 17 amino acids. Germline V CDR1 and CDR2: MNHEY, SVGAGI.

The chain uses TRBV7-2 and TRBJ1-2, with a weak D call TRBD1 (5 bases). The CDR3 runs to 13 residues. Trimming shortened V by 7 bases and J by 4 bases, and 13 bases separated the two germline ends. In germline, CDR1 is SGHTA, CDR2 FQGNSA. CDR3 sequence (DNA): TGTGCCAGCATCATCGACAGTTCCTATGGCTACACCTTC. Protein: CASIIDSSYGYTF.

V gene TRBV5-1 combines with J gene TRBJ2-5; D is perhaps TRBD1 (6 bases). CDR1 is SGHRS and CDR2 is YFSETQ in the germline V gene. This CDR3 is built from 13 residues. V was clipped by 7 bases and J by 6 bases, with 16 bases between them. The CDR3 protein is CASYVGASQTQYF. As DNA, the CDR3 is TGCGCCAGCTACGTGGGGGCAAGCCAGACCCAGTACTTC.

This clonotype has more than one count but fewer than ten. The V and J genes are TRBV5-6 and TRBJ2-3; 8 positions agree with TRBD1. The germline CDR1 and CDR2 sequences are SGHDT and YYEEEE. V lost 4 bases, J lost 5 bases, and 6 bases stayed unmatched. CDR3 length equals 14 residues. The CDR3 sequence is CASSRTGFEDTQYF. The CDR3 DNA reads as TGTGCCAGCAGCCGGACAGGGTTTGAAGATACGCAGTATTTT. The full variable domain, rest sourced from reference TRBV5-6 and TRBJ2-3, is DAGVTQSPTHLIKTRGQQVTLRCSPKSGHDTVSWYQQALGQGPQFIFQYYEEEERQRGNFPDRFSGHQFPNYSSELNVNALLLGDSALYLCASSRTGFEDTQYFGPGTRLTVL.

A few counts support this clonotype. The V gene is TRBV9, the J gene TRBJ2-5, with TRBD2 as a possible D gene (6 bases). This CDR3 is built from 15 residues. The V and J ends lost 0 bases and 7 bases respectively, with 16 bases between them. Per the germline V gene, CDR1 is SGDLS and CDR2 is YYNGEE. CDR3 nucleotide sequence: TGTGCCAGCAGCGTAGGACAGTGGAGGAGGGGGACCCAGTACTTC. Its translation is CASSVGQWRRGTQYF.

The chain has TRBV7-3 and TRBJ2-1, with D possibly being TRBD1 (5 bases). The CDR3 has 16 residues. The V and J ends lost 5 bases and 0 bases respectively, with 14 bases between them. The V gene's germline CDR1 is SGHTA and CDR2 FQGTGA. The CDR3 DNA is TGTGCCAGCAGCCCCACTCTGACAGCCTCCTACAATGAGCAGTTCTTC. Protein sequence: CASSPTLTASYNEQFF.

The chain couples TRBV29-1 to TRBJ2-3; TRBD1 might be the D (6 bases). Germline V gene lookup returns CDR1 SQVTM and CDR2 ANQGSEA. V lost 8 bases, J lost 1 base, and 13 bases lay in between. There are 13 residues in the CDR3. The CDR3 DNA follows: TGCAGCCTTACAGGGAGCGGCACAGATACGCAGTATTTT. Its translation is CSLTGSGTDTQYF.

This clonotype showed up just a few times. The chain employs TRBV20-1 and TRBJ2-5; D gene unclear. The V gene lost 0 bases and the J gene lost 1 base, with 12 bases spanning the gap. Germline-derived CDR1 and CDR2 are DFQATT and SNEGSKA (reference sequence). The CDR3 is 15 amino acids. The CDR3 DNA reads TGCAGTGCTAGAGATAGTGGGCAGCCCCAAGAGACCCAGTACTTC. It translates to CSARDSGQPQETQYF.

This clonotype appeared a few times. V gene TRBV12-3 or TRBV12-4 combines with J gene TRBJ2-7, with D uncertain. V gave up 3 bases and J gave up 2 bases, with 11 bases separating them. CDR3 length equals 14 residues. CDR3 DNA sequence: TGTGCCAGCAGTTTCGGCTTTTATCCCTACGAGCAGTACTTC. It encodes CASSFGFYPYEQYF.

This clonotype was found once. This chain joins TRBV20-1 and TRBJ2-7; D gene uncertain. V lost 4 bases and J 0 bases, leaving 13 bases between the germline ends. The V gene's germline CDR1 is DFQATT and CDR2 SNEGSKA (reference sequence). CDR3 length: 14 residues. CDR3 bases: TGCAGTGCTATCGAAGTCAGGAGCTCCTACGAGCAGTACTTC. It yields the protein CSAIEVRSSYEQYF.

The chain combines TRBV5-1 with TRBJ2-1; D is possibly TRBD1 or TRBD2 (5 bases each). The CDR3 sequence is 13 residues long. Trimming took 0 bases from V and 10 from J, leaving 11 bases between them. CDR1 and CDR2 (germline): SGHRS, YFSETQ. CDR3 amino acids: CASSLDLGAEQFF. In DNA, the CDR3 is TGCGCCAGCAGCTTGGATCTCGGGGCAGAGCAGTTCTTC.

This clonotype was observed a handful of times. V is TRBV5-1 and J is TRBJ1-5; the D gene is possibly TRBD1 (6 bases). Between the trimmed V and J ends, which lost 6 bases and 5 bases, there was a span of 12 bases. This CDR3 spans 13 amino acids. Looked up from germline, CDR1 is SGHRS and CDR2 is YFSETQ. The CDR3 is CASKAGDDQPQHF. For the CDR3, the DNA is TGCGCCAGCAAGGCAGGGGACGATCAGCCCCAGCATTTT.

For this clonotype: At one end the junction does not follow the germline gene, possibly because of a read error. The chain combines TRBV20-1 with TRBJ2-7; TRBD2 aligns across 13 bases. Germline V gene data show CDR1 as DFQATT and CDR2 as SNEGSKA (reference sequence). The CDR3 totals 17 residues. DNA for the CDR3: TGCTGTGCCCCACGGACTAGCGGGAGAGGAGGGGACTACGAGCAGTACTTC. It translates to CCAPRTSGRGGDYEQYF.

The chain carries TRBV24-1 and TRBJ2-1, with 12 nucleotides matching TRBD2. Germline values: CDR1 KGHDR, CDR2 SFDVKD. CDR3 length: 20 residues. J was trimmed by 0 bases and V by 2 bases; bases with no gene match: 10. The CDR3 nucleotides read TGTGCCACCAGTGATTCCGGACTAGCGGGAACCGTAATCTCCTACAATGAGCAGTTCTTC. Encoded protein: CATSDSGLAGTVISYNEQFF.

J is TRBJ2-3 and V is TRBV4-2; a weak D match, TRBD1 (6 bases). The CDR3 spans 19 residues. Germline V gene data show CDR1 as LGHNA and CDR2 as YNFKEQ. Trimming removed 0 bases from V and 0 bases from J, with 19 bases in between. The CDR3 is CASSQDSARGTPSTDTQYF. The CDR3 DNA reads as TGTGCCAGCAGCCAAGACTCCGCAAGGGGGACCCCGAGCACAGATACGCAGTATTTT.

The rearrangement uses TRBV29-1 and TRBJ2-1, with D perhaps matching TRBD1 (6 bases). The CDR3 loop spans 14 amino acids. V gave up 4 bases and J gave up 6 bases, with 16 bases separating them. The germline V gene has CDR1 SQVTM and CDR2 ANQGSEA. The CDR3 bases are TGCAGCGTTGCTGACAGGACCCCTCTCAATGAGCAGTTCTTC. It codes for CSVADRTPLNEQFF.

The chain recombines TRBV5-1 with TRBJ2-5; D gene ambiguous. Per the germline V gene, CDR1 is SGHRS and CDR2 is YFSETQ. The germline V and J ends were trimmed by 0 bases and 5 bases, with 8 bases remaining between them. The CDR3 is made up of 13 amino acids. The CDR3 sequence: CASSLARRETQYF. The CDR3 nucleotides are TGCGCCAGCAGCTTGGCCAGGCGGGAGACCCAGTACTTC.

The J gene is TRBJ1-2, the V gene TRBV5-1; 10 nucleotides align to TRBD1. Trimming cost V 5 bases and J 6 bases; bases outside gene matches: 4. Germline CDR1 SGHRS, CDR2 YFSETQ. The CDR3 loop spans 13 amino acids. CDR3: CASRGQGKDGYTF. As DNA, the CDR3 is TGCGCCAGCAGGGGACAGGGGAAGGATGGCTACACCTTC.

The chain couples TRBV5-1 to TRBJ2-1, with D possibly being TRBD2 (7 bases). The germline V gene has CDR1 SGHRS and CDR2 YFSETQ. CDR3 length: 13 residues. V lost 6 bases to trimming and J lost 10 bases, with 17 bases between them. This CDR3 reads CASTQGTNREQFF. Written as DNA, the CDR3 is TGCGCCAGCACCCAGGGGACTAATCGGGAGCAGTTCTTC.

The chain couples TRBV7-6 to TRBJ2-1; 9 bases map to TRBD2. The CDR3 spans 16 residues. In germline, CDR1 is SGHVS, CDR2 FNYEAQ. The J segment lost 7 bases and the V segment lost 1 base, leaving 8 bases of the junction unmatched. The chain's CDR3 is CASSLEAGGPGNEQFF. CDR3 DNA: TGTGCCAGCAGCTTAGAGGCGGGAGGGCCGGGAAATGAGCAGTTCTTC.

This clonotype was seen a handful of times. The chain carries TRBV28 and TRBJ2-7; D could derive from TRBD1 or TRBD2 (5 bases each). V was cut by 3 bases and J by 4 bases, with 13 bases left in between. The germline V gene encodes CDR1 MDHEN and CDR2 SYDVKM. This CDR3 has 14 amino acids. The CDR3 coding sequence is TGTGCCAGCAGTTTTACGGGGCGAGGGTACGAGCAGTACTTC. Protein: CASSFTGRGYEQYF.

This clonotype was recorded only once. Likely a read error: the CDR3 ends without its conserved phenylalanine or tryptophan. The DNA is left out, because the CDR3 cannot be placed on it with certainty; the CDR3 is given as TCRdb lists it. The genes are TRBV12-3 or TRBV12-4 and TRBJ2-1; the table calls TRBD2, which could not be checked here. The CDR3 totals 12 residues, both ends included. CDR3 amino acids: CASSFSAGELDI.

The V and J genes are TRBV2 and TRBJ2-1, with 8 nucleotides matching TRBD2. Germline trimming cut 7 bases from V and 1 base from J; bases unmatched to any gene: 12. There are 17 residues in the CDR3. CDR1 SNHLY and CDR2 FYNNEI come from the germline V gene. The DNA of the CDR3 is TGTGCCAGCACCTTCGGACTAGCCGCCATTTCCTACAATGAGCAGTTCTTC. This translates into CASTFGLAAISYNEQFF.

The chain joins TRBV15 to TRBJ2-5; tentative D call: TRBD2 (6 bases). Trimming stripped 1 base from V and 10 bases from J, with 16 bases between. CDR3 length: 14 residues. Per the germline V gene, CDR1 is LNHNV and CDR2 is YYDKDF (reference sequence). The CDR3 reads CATSRAGGQDGQYF. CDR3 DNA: TGTGCCACCAGCAGAGCCGGAGGGCAGGATGGCCAGTACTTC.

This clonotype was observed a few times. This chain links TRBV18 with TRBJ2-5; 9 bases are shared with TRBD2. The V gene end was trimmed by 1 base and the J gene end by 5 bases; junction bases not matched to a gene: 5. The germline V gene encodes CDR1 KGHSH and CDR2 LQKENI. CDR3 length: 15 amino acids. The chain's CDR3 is CASSPLAGVWETQYF. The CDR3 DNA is TGTGCCAGCTCACCACTAGCGGGAGTATGGGAGACCCAGTACTTC. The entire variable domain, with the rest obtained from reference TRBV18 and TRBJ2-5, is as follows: NAGVMQNPRHLVRRRGQEARLRCSPMKGHSHVYWYRQLPEEGLKFMVYLQKENIIDESGMPKERFSAEFPKEGPSILRIQQVVRGDSAAYFCASSPLAGVWETQYFGPGTRLLVL.

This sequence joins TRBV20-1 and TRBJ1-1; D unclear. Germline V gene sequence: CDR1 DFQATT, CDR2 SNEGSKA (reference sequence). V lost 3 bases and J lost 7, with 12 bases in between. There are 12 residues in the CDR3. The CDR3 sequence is CSARLSWSEAFF. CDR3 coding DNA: TGCAGTGCTAGGCTGAGTTGGAGTGAAGCTTTCTTT.